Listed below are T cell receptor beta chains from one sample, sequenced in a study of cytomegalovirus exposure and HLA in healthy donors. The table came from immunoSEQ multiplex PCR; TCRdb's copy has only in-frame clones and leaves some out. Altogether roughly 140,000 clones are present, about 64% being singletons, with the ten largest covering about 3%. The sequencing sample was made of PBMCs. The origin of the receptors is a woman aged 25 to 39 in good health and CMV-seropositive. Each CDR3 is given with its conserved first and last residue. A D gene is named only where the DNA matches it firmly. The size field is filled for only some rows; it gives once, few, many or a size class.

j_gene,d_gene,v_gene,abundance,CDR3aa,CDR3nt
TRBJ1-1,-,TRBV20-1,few,CSATRVTEAFF,TGCAGTGCTACCAGGGTCACTGAAGCTTTCTTT
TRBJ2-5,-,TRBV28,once,CASSFTGPPETQYF,TGTGCCAGCAGTTTCACAGGCCCCCCAGAGACCCAGTACTTC
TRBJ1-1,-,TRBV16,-,CASSQVQADTEAFF,TGTGCCAGCAGCCAAGTCCAGGCTGACACTGAAGCTTTCTTT
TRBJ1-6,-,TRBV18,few,CASSGEAEGSPLHF,TGTGCCAGCTCCGGGGAGGCAGAGGGATCACCCCTCCACTTT
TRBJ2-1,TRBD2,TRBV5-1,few,CASSYTRGGLNNEQFF,TGCGCCAGCAGTTATACCCGCGGGGGATTAAACAATGAGCAGTTCTTC
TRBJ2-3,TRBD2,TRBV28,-,CASSRLAGVADTQYF,TGTGCCAGCAGTAGGCTAGCGGGGGTGGCAGATACGCAGTATTTT
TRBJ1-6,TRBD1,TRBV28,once,CASSFGQAPSPLHF,TGTGCCAGCAGTTTTGGACAGGCTCCCTCACCCCTCCACTTT
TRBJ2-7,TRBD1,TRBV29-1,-,CSVARDREIYEQYF,TGCAGCGTTGCGCGGGACAGGGAGATCTACGAGCAGTACTTC
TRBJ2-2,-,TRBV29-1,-,CSVPYGSGELFF,TGCAGCGTTCCCTACGGGTCCGGGGAGCTGTTTTTT
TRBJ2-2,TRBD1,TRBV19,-,CASSIGGQVGTGELFF,TGTGCCAGTAGTATAGGAGGACAGGTCGGCACCGGGGAGCTGTTTTTT
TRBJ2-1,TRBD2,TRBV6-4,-,CASSQVAGGLNEQFF,TGTGCCAGCAGCCAAGTAGCGGGGGGACTCAATGAGCAGTTCTTC
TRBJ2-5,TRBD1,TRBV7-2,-,CASSLMTDRGETQYF,TGTGCCAGCAGCTTAATGACGGACAGGGGAGAGACCCAGTACTTC
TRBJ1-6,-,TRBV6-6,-,CASSFIDNSPLHF,TGTGCCAGTAGTTTTATAGATAATTCACCCCTCCACTTT
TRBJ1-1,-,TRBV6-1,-,CASSTPAGANTEAFF,TGTGCCAGCAGTACCCCTGCAGGGGCAAACACTGAAGCTTTCTTT
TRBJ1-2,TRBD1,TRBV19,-,CASSIASKGADYGYTF,TGTGCCAGTAGTATAGCCTCAAAGGGGGCCGACTATGGCTACACCTTC
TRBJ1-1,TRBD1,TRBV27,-,CASSYRGLGTEAFF,TGTGCCAGCAGTTACAGGGGGTTGGGCACTGAAGCTTTCTTT
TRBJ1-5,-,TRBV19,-,CASSPGQGNQPQHF,TGTGCCAGTAGTCCAGGGCAGGGCAATCAGCCCCAGCATTTT
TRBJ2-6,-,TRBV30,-,CAWSMGGSGANVLTF,TGTGCCTGGAGTATGGGAGGTTCAGGGGCCAACGTCCTGACTTTC
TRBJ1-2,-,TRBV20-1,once,CSARDGHRDTF,TGCAGTGCTAGAGACGGACATCGAGACACCTTC
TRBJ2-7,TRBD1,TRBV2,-,CASKTGDVHEQYF,TGTGCCAGCAAAACAGGGGATGTCCACGAGCAGTACTTC
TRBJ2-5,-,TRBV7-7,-,CASGKGQTETQYF,TGTGCTAGCGGAAAAGGACAGACAGAGACCCAGTACTTC
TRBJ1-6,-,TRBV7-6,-,CASSRRQNSPLHF,TGTGCCAGCAGCCGCCGACAGAATTCACCCCTCCACTTT
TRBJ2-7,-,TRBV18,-,CASSPRVGSPYEQYF,TGTGCCAGCTCACCACGGGTGGGGAGTCCCTACGAGCAGTACTTC
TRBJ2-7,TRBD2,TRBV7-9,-,CASSFPRTSGIGTSYEQYF,TGTGCCAGCAGCTTCCCAAGGACTAGCGGGATAGGTACCTCCTACGAGCAGTACTTC
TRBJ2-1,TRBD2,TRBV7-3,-,CASSPQRGGYNEQFF,TGTGCCAGCAGCCCCCAGCGGGGGGGTTACAATGAGCAGTTCTTC
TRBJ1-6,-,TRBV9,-,CASSPTGGTYNSPLHF,TGTGCCAGCAGCCCGACTGGGGGGACCTATAATTCACCCCTCCACTTT
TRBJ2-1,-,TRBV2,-,CATARGGSAYNEQFF,TGTGCCACCGCCCGTGGGGGGAGCGCATACAATGAGCAGTTCTTC
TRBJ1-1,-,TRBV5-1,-,CASSLSDQGTEAFF,TGCGCCAGCAGCTTAAGTGATCAGGGGACCGAAGCTTTCTTT